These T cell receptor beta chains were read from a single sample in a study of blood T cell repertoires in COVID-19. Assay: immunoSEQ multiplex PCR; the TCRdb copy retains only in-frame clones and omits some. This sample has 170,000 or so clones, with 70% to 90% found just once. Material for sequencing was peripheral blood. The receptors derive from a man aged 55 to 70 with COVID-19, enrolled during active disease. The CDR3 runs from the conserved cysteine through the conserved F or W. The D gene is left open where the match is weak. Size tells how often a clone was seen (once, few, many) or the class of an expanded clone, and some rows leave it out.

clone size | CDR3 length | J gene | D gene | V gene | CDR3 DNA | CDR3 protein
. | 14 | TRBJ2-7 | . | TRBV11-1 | TGTGCCAGCAGCCGCCTACAGGAATCCTACGAGCAGTACTTC | CASSRLQESYEQYF
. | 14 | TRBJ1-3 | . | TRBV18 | TGTGCCAGCTCACCAGATAGCTCTGGAAACACCATATATTTT | CASSPDSSGNTIYF
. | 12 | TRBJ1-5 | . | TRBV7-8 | TGTGCCAGCAGCCTCCATAATCAGCCCCAGCATTTT | CASSLHNQPQHF
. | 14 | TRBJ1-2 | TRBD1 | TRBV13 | TGTGCCAGCAGCTTAGGGGGACAGCGCTATGGCTACACCTTC | CASSLGGQRYGYTF
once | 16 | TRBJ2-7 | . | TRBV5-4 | TGTGCCAGCAGCTTTTCCGCCACCCCGGGAGACTACGAGCAGTACTTC | CASSFSATPGDYEQYF
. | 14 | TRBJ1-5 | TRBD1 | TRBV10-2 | TGCGCCACCCAGAACCAGGGGGGCAATCAGCCCCAGCATTTT | CATQNQGGNQPQHF
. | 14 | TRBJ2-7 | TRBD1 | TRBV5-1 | TGCGCCAGCAGCACCGCAGGGGGATCCTACGAGCAGTACTTC | CASSTAGGSYEQYF
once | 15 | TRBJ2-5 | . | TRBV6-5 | TGTGCCAGCAGTCCCACCGACACAGATGCTCGGACCCAGTACTTC | CASSPTDTDARTQYF
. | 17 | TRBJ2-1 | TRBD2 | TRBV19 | TGTGCCAGTAGTAACCCCCCGGGGAGCGGGAGAGGCAATGAGCAGTTCTTC | CASSNPPGSGRGNEQFF
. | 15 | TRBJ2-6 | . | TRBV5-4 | TGTGCCAGCAGCTTAGGAGGGCCTGGGGCCAACGTCCTGACTTTC | CASSLGGPGANVLTF
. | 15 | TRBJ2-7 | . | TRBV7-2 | TGTGCCAGCAGCTTAGCGACACAGGGCCCCTACGAGCAGTACTTC | CASSLATQGPYEQYF
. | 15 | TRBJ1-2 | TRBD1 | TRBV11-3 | TGTGCCAGCAGCAAACCGGGACAGGCTATCTATGGCTACACCTTC | CASSKPGQAIYGYTF
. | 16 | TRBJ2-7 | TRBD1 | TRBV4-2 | TGTGCCAGCAGCCTCAACGCCGGACAGGGAATCTACGAGCAGTACTTC | CASSLNAGQGIYEQYF
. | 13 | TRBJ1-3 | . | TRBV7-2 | TGTGCCAGCACCTCCACTCCCGGAAACACCATATATTTT | CASTSTPGNTIYF
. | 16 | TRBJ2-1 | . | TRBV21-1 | TGTGCCAGCAGCATTTCAAGGCGGGGGAGGTACAATGAGCAGTTCTTC | CASSISRRGRYNEQFF
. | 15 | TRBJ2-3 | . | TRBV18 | TGTGCCAGCTCACCTTTGTTACAGGGAGCAGATACGCAGTATTTT | CASSPLLQGADTQYF
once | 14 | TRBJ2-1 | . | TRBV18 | TGTGCCAGCTCACCATCAGGCGACTACAATGAGCAGTTCTTC | CASSPSGDYNEQFF
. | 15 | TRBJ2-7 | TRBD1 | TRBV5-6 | TGTGCCAGCAGCTCGACAGGGGGCATCTCCTACGAGCAGTACTTC | CASSSTGGISYEQYF
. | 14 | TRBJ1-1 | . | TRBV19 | TGTGCCAGTAGTATCCAGGGCCGCGACACTGAAGCTTTCTTT | CASSIQGRDTEAFF
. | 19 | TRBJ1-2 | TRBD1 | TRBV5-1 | TGCGCCAGCAGCTTGGTTGGCGCGGGACAGGGGGCGGCAAACTATGGCTACACCTTC | CASSLVGAGQGAANYGYTF
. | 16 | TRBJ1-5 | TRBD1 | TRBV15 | TGTGCCACCAGCAGAAAGACAGGGGGAAGCAATCAGCCCCAGCATTTT | CATSRKTGGSNQPQHF
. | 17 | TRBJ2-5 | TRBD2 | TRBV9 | TGTGCCAGCAGCGTAGGGACTAGCGGGGGGGCCGGAGAGACCCAGTACTTC | CASSVGTSGGAGETQYF
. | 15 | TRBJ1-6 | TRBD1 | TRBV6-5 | TGTGCCAGCAGCCGACAGGACAGGGGAGGATCACCCCTCCACTTT | CASSRQDRGGSPLHF
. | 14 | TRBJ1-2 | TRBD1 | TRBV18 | TGTGCCAGCTCACCTGACAGGGGGATCTATGGCTACACCTTC | CASSPDRGIYGYTF
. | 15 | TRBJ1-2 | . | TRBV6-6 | TGTGCCAGCACCAATCCAGACAGGTCTTTAAATGGCTACACCTTC | CASTNPDRSLNGYTF
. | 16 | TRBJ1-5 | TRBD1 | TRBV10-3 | TGTGCCATCAGTGAGATGACAGGGGGGAGCAATCAGCCCCAGCATTTT | CAISEMTGGSNQPQHF
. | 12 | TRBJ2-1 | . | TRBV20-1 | TGCAGTGCTAGTGGAACTAGTAGTGAGCAGTTCTTC | CSASGTSSEQFF
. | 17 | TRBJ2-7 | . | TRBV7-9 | TGTGCCAGCAGCTTAGGGAGGGTTATGACAGGGTCCTACGAGCAGTACTTC | CASSLGRVMTGSYEQYF
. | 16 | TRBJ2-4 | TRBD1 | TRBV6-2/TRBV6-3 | TGTGCCAGCAGTCCCGCCGGACAGGGGGCCAAAAACATTCAGTACTTC | CASSPAGQGAKNIQYF
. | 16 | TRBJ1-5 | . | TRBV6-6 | TGTGCCAGTTCCAGGGCAGGGGCTGGGGGCAATCAGCCCCAGCATTTT | CASSRAGAGGNQPQHF
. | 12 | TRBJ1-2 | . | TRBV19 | TGTGCCAGTAGTACCCCCAGGGGCGGCTACACCTTC | CASSTPRGGYTF
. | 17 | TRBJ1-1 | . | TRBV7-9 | TGTGCCAGCAGCTCTGATTTTAAGGGGGTTGGGAACACTGAAGCTTTCTTT | CASSSDFKGVGNTEAFF
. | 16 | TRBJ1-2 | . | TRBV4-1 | TGCGCCAGCAGCCAAACGTTCACCGCCGGGGAGTATGGCTACACCTTC | CASSQTFTAGEYGYTF
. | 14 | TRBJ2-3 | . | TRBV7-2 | TGTGCCAGCAGCAACCAGGGTCTCACAGATACGCAGTATTTT | CASSNQGLTDTQYF
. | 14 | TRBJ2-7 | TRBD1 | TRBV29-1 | TGCAGCGTTGTACCCGGACAGGCGACCTACGAGCAGTACTTC | CSVVPGQATYEQYF
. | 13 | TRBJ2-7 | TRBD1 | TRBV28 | TGTGCCAGCAGTTTGTGGACAGGGGGCGAGCAGTACTTC | CASSLWTGGEQYF
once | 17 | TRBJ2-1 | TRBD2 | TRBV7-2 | TGTGCCAGCAGCTCCCTCCCTGCGGGGGTCGCCTACAATGAGCAGTTCTTC | CASSSLPAGVAYNEQFF
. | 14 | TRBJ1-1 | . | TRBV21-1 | TGTGCCAGGTCCGGGACTCCCGAGCACACTGAAGCTTTCTTT | CARSGTPEHTEAFF
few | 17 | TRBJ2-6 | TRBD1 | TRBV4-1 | TGCGCCAGCTCTGCTACGGACAGGGGGACTGGGGCCAACGTCCTGACTTTC | CASSATDRGTGANVLTF
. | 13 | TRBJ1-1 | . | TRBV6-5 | TGTGCCAGCAGTTCAACAGGTCCCACTGAAGCTTTCTTT | CASSSTGPTEAFF
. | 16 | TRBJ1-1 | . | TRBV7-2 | TGTGCCAGCAGCTTAGGAGACAGACGTTCGAACACTGAAGCTTTCTTT | CASSLGDRRSNTEAFF
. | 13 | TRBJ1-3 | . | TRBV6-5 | TGTGCCAGCACGGACAAAAAGAGGAACACCATATATTTT | CASTDKKRNTIYF
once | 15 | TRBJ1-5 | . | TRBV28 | TGTGCCAGCAGCCCCCGAGGGGGTTACAATCAGCCCCAGCATTTT | CASSPRGGYNQPQHF
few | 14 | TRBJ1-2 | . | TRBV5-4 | TGTGCCAGCAGCTTTACGGGATATGTAGATGGCTACACCTTC | CASSFTGYVDGYTF
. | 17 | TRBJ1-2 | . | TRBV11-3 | TGTGCCAGCAGCTTAGAGGCAGGGGACGCCCCGAACTATGGCTACACCTTC | CASSLEAGDAPNYGYTF
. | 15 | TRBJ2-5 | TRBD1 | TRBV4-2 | TGTGCCAGCAGCTTAGGGACAGGGGTAGGAGAGACCCAGTACTTC | CASSLGTGVGETQYF
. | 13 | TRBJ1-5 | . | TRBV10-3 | TGTGCCATCGGGAGACAGGAAAATCAGCCCCAGCATTTT | CAIGRQENQPQHF
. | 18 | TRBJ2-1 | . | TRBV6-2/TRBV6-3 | TGTGCCAGCAGTTACCCCACCCAGGCTCCCCTAATATACAATGAGCAGTTCTTC | CASSYPTQAPLIYNEQFF
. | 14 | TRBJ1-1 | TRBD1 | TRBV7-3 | TGTGCCAGCAGCTCCTCCGGACAGGGAACTGAAGCTTTCTTT | CASSSSGQGTEAFF
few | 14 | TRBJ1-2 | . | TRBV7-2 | TGTGCCAGCAGCTTAGACCAGACACTCTATGGCTACACCTTC | CASSLDQTLYGYTF
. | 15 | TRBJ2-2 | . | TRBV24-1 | TGTGCCACCAGTGATTTTGTGGGGGCTACCGGGGAGCTGTTTTTT | CATSDFVGATGELFF
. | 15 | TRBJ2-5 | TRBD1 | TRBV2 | TGTGCCAGCAGTCCGAATATGGGACAGGGCGAGACCCAGTACTTC | CASSPNMGQGETQYF
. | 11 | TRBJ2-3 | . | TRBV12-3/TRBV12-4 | TGTGCCAGCAGGGTAGCAGATACGCAGTATTTT | CASRVADTQYF
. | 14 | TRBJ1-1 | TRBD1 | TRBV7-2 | TGTGCCAGCAGCCCCGACAGGGTGAACACTGAAGCTTTCTTT | CASSPDRVNTEAFF
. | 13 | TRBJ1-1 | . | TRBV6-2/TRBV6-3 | TGTGCCAGCAGTGGAAACAGGGACACTGAAGCTTTCTTT | CASSGNRDTEAFF
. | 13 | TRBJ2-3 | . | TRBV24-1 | TGTGCCACCAGTGAATACAGGGCGGATACGCAGTATTTT | CATSEYRADTQYF
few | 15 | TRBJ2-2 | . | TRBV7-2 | TGTGCCAGCAGCTTAGGCTTAGGAGAAGGCGGGGAGCTGTTTTTT | CASSLGLGEGGELFF
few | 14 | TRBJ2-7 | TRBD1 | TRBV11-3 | TGTGCCAGCAGCCCCCTGACAGGGGGGAACGAGCAGTACTTC | CASSPLTGGNEQYF
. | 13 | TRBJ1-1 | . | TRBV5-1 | TGCGCCAGCAGCACGGGAATGGGTACTGAAGCTTTCTTT | CASSTGMGTEAFF